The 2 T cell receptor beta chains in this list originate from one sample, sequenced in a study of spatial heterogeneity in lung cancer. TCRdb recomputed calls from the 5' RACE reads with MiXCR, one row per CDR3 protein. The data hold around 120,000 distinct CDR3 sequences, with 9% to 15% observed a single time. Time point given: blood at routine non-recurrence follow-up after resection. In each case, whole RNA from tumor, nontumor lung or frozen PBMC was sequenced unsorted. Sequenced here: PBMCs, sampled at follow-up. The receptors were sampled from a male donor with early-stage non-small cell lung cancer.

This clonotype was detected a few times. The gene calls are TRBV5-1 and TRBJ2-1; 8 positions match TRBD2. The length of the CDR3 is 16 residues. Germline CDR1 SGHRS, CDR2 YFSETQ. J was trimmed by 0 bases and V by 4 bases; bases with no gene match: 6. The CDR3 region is CASSRAGASSYNEQFF. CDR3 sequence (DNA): TGCGCCAGCAGCCGAGCGGGGGCTAGCTCCTACAATGAGCAGTTCTTC.

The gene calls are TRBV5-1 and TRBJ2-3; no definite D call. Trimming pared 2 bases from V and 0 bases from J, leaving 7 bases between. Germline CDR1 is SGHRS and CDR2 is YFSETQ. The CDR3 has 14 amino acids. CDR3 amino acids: CASSFDGSTDTQYF. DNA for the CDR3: TGCGCCAGCAGCTTTGACGGCAGCACAGATACGCAGTATTTT.